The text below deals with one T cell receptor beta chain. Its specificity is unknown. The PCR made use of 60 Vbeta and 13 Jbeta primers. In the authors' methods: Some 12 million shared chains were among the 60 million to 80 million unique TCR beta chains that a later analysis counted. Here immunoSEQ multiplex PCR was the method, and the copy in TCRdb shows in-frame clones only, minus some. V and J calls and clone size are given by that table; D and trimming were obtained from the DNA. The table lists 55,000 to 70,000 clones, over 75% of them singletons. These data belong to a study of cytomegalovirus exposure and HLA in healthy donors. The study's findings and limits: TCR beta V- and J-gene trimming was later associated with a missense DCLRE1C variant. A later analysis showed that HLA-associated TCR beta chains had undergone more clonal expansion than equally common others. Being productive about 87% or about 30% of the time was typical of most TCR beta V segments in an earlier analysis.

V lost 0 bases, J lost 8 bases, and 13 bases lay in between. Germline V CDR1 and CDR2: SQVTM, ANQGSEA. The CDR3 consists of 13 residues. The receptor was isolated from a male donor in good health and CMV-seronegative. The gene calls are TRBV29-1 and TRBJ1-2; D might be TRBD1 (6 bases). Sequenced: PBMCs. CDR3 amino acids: CSVEEIFRGGYTF. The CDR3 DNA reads TGCAGCGTTGAAGAAATTTTCAGGGGAGGCTACACCTTC. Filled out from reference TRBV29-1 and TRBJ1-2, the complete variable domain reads SAVISQKPSRDICQRGTSLTIQCQVDSQVTMMFWYRQQPGQSLTLIATANQGSEATYESGFVIDKFPISRPNLTFSTLTVSNMSPEDSSIYLCSVEEIFRGGYTFGSGTRLTVV.